This T cell receptor (beta chain) was profiled in a study of T cells in Graves' hyperthyroidism and ophthalmopathy. Study information: Peripheral blood collection took place at initial diagnosis, before any treatment. The study's findings and limits: In the analysis, a 13 V-J model separated ophthalmopathy from stable hyperthyroidism.

Using RNA transcripts as the source, TCR beta CDR3 regions were amplified. The primer set for the first-round RT-PCR of the TCR CDR3 was HTBI. TCRdb re-called the multiplex PCR reads with MiXCR, one entry per CDR3 protein. The sample has roughly 500,000 distinct CDR3 sequences, over 11% seen once. Trimming left V 7 bases short and J 7 bases short, with 20 bases between. This CDR3 is built from 15 residues. Of note for this clonotype: The antigen is not known.

Sequencing was performed on blood. This rearrangement joins TRBV12-3 or TRBV12-4 to TRBJ2-1; D could derive from TRBD1 or TRBD2 (5 bases each). This TCR came from a woman aged 25 to 39 with Graves' hyperthyroidism that later progressed to Graves' ophthalmopathy. The CDR3 is CASTTEGIQGNEQFF. The CDR3 nucleotides are TGTGCCAGCACCACAGAGGGGATACAAGGTAATGAGCAGTTCTTC.